Each of the 6 T cell receptor beta chains below was sequenced from the same sample in a study of CD4 T cells in relation to SARS-CoV-2 and coronaviruses. CD4+ T cells from unexposed donors were obtained before the COVID-19 pandemic (2011-2018). After about 11 days of culture, CD4+ T cells were isolated. The antigens these receptors bind are not known. Repertoires were generated with immunoSEQ multiplex PCR, while TCRdb's copy carries only in-frame clones and drops some. Among around 29,000 clones listed, more than 75% were seen once. Material: CD4+ T cells from PBMCs, cultured in vitro. The receptors here all came from a human donor in good health.

The chain employs TRBV27 and TRBJ2-5; D ambiguous. This CDR3 spans 15 amino acids. Germline V CDR1 and CDR2: MNHEY, SMNVEV (reference sequence). V dropped 5 bases and J dropped 5 bases, with 18 bases sitting between them. The CDR3 protein is CASSRFSQAAETQYF. The CDR3 nucleotides are TGTGCCAGCAGTCGTTTTAGTCAAGCTGCGGAGACCCAGTACTTC.

This chain joins TRBV5-1 and TRBJ2-7; maybe TRBD2 (6 bases). The CDR3 contains 16 residues. Germline lookup yields CDR1 SGHRS and CDR2 YFSETQ. Trimming removed 2 bases from V and 3 bases from J, with 18 bases in between. For the CDR3, the DNA is TGCGCCAGCAGCTTCAGTCAGGGTGTGGGGGGCTACGAGCAGTACTTC. Protein sequence: CASSFSQGVGGYEQYF.

This clone showed up just once. The rearrangement joins TRBV4-3 to TRBJ2-5; 7 bases are shared with TRBD1. Germline-derived CDR1 and CDR2 are LGHNA and YSLEER. CDR3 size: 17 residues. After removal of 1 base from V and 4 bases from J, the junction contained 12 bases not matched to a gene. The CDR3 DNA follows: TGCGCCAGCAGCCAAGTGTCCTCAAAGGGGGCGCGAGAGACCCAGTACTTC. It yields the protein CASSQVSSKGARETQYF.

The V gene is TRBV30, the J gene TRBJ1-5, with TRBD1 as a possible D gene (5 bases). Per the germline V gene, CDR1 is GTSNPN and CDR2 is SVGIG (reference sequence). The CDR3 covers 13 residues. The V end was cut by 3 bases, the J end by 1 base, with 7 bases between. The CDR3 here is CAWRQGSNQPQHF. CDR3 coding DNA: TGTGCCTGGAGGCAGGGAAGCAATCAGCCCCAGCATTTT.

This clone was recorded a few times. The V and J genes are TRBV3-1 (or the pseudogene TRBV3-2) and TRBJ2-1; no definite D call. V was cut by 0 bases and J by 4 bases, with 7 bases left in between. The germline V gene has CDR1 LGHDT and CDR2 YNNKEL (reference sequence). The CDR3 is 14 amino acids. CDR3 in amino acids: CASSQEGRYNEQFF. The CDR3 nucleotides are TGTGCCAGCAGCCAAGAAGGACGTTACAATGAGCAGTTCTTC.

The rearrangement uses TRBV7-7 and TRBJ2-5; D may be TRBD1 (6 bases). With 5 bases removed from V and 0 bases from J, the gap between germline ends came to 7 bases. Germline V gene sequence: CDR1 SSHAT, CDR2 FNYEAQ (reference sequence). The CDR3 spans 13 residues. In DNA form, the CDR3 reads TGTGCCAGCAGCGGGGGCTACCAAGAGACCCAGTACTTC. This translates into CASSGGYQETQYF.